Each of the 17 T cell receptor beta chains below was sequenced from the same sample in a study of metastatic and nonmetastatic thyroid tumors. No patient received treatment before thyroid surgery. TCRdb re-processed the PCR reads through MiXCR. The sample carries about 21,000 clones, around a third recorded once. The specimen sequenced was adjacent normal tissue. All receptors come from a female donor with papillary thyroid cancer or a benign thyroid nodule (not recorded which). Some clones in this sample may be carry-over from other donors' samples.

CDR3 sequence: CASSLRTGTGAVGTEAFF. The CDR3 region has the DNA TGTGCCAGCAGCCTGCGAACCGGGACAGGGGCCGTTGGAACTGAAGCTTTCTTT. V gene TRBV11-2 combines with J gene TRBJ1-1, with TRBD1 matching 10 bases. The CDR3 is 18 residues long. The germline CDR1 and CDR2 sequences are SGHAT and FQNNGV. V gave up 5 bases and J gave up 5 bases; unmatched junction bases: 17.

This clone was counted only a few times. The chain has TRBV6-1 and TRBJ2-2; TRBD2 matches at 9 bases. The CDR3 extends over 14 amino acids. Germline V CDR1 and CDR2: MNHNS, SASEGT. V was pared by 7 bases and J by 7 bases, with 7 bases of the junction left unmatched. The DNA for the CDR3 is TGTGCCAGCAAGGTAGCGGGGGAAGTCGGGGAGCTGTTTTTT. This encodes CASKVAGEVGELFF.

This chain uses TRBV6-2 or TRBV6-3 with TRBJ2-7, with D possibly TRBD1 on 6 matching bases. Germline V lookup: CDR1 MNHEY, CDR2 SVGEGT. The CDR3 is 14 residues long. Trimming took off 6 bases at V and 0 bases at J, with 12 bases between the two ends. CDR3 protein: CASRSGQNSYEQYF. The DNA of the CDR3 is TGTGCCAGCAGGAGCGGACAGAACTCCTACGAGCAGTACTTC.

The chain is built from TRBV20-1 and TRBJ1-6; maybe TRBD1 (5 bases). V lost 6 bases and J lost 10, with 19 bases in between. The germline V gene encodes CDR1 DFQATT and CDR2 SNEGSKA (reference sequence). The CDR3 length is 14 residues. This CDR3 reads CSAEGRLGESPLHF. In nucleotides, the CDR3 is TGCAGTGCGGAGGGACGGCTTGGTGAGTCACCCCTCCACTTT.

This sequence joins TRBV28 and TRBJ1-5, with 7 bases identical to TRBD1. This CDR3 has 15 residues. V trimming: 6 bases; J trimming: 6 bases; junction bases outside the gene matches: 11. The germline gives CDR1 MDHEN, CDR2 SYDVKM. CDR3 bases: TGTGCCAGCAGACTGCGGGGGCAGGGGGTTCAGCCCCAGCATTTT. Its protein is CASRLRGQGVQPQHF. The whole variable domain, remainder taken from reference TRBV28 and TRBJ1-5, is DVKVTQSSRYLVKRTGEKVFLECVQDMDHENMFWYRQDPGLGLRLIYFSYDVKMKEKGDIPEGYSVSREKKERFSLILESASTNQTSMYLCASRLRGQGVQPQHFGDGTRLSIL.

This clone was seen a handful of times. This sequence joins TRBV10-1 and TRBJ2-3, with D tentatively TRBD2 (6 bases). This CDR3 contains 15 residues. V gave up 6 bases and J gave up 6 bases, with 19 bases separating them. Germline CDR1 and CDR2: WNHNN and SYGVQD (reference sequence). The CDR3 protein is CASSPGLTARDTQYF. The CDR3 coding sequence is TGCGCCAGCAGCCCGGGACTTACCGCACGTGATACGCAGTATTTT.

By sample share, this clone is medium-sized. The genes are TRBV30 and TRBJ1-2; weak D call: TRBD1 (6 bases). The CDR3 spans 15 residues. V lost 0 bases and J 5 bases, leaving 16 bases between the germline ends. CDR1 GTSNPN and CDR2 SVGIG come from the germline V gene (reference sequence). In DNA, the CDR3 is TGTGCCTGGAGTGTAGGAGCAGGGGCAGTGTATGGCTACACCTTC. Protein product: CAWSVGAGAVYGYTF.

In this sample, this clone turned up many times. The V gene is TRBV7-9, the J gene TRBJ2-5, with a tentative D call TRBD2 (6 bases). The germline V and J ends were trimmed by 2 bases and 1 base, with 11 bases remaining between them. The germline CDR1 and CDR2 sequences are SEHNR and FQNEAQ (reference sequence). The CDR3 extends over 15 amino acids. CDR3 DNA sequence: TGTGCCAGCAGCTTAAGTGCGGGGCCCCAAGAGACCCAGTACTTC. It is translated as CASSLSAGPQETQYF.

The chain employs TRBV11-3 and TRBJ2-1; D gene unclear. Germline-derived CDR1 and CDR2 are SGHNT and YENEEA. The germline V and J ends were trimmed by 3 bases and 7 bases, with 4 bases remaining between them. The CDR3 loop spans 11 amino acids. CDR3 sequence: CASSLMNEQFF. The CDR3 nucleotides are TGTGCCAGCAGCTTGATGAATGAGCAGTTCTTC.

In its sample, this clone was seen a few times. The chain links TRBV2 to TRBJ2-1; tentative D call: TRBD2 (6 bases). CDR1 is SNHLY, CDR2 FYNNEI, per germline. Trimming left V 5 bases short and J 7 bases short, with 18 bases between. This CDR3 is built from 15 residues. CDR3 nucleotides: TGTGCCAGCAGTCCAACTTTGACTAGAGGGAATGAGCAGTTCTTC. Its translation: CASSPTLTRGNEQFF.

V and J are TRBV4-1 and TRBJ2-1, with D perhaps matching TRBD1 or TRBD2 (5 bases each). V lost 3 bases and J lost 2, with 14 bases in between. Germline lookup yields CDR1 MGHRA and CDR2 YSYEKL. The CDR3 spans 16 residues. The DNA for the CDR3 is TGCGCCAGCAGCCATATGACCTCGGGGCCCTACAATGAGCAGTTCTTC. Its translation is CASSHMTSGPYNEQFF.

The chain uses TRBV7-2 and TRBJ1-1; TRBD1 matches 10 bases. There are 14 residues in the CDR3. Germline V gene data show CDR1 as SGHTA and CDR2 as FQGNSA. V was clipped by 4 bases and J by 11 bases; unmatched bases: 10. The CDR3 nucleotides are TGTGCCAGCAGCTACTTAGCGACAGGGGGCCAGGCTTTCTTT. It encodes CASSYLATGGQAFF. The complete variable domain, with remaining parts taken from reference TRBV7-2 and TRBJ1-1, reads GAGVSQSPSNKVTEKGKDVELRCDPISGHTALYWYRQSLGQGLEFLIYFQGNSAPDKSGLPSDRFSAERTGGSVSTLTIQRTQQEDSAVYLCASSYLATGGQAFFGQGTRLTVV.

In this sample, this clone is medium-sized. The chain links TRBV6-1 to TRBJ1-3; a possible D gene is TRBD1 (5 bases). V lost 6 bases to trimming and J lost 2 bases, with 14 bases between them. The CDR3 covers 15 residues. The V gene's germline CDR1 is MNHNS and CDR2 SASEGT. The CDR3 region is CASRGGEVPGNTIYF. CDR3 DNA sequence: TGTGCCAGCAGGGGGGGGGAAGTCCCTGGAAACACCATATATTTT.

This rearrangement joins TRBV11-2 to TRBJ1-2; TRBD1 agrees at 7 bases. Germline assignment: CDR1 SGHAT and CDR2 FQNNGV. The CDR3 is 17 residues long. Germline trimming cut 5 bases from V and 2 bases from J; bases unmatched to any gene: 14. The CDR3 DNA reads TGTGCCAGCAGCCGGACAGGTCCCTCCCCCGCGAACTATGGCTACACCTTC. It yields the protein CASSRTGPSPANYGYTF.

CDR3 in DNA: TGTGCCAGCAAGGGGCCTAACTCTGGAAACACCATATATTTT. It is translated as CASKGPNSGNTIYF. V and J are TRBV28 and TRBJ1-3, with D maybe TRBD1 (5 bases). CDR1 MDHEN and CDR2 SYDVKM come from the germline V gene. This CDR3 spans 14 amino acids. Between the trimmed V and J ends, which lost 7 bases and 0 bases, there was a span of 10 bases.

The CDR3 DNA is TGCGCCAGCAGCTTAGGGGTAGACACGGTATTGGATACGCAGTATTTT. Its translation: CASSLGVDTVLDTQYF. The chain employs TRBV5-1 and TRBJ2-3, with a possible D match to TRBD1 (5 bases). The CDR3 has 16 residues. Trimming removed 2 bases at V and 6 bases at J, with 19 bases between. Germline V gene sequence: CDR1 SGHRS, CDR2 YFSETQ.

The chain recombines TRBV5-1 with TRBJ2-3, with D perhaps matching TRBD1 (5 bases). The CDR3 is 16 amino acids. Trimming pared 4 bases from V and 1 base from J, leaving 16 bases between. The germline V gene encodes CDR1 SGHRS and CDR2 YFSETQ. In DNA form, the CDR3 reads TGCGCCAGCAGCCCAGGCAGGGCTAGATGCACAGATACGCAGTATTTT. This sequence encodes CASSPGRARCTDTQYF.